Shown below are 5 T cell receptor beta chains from a single sample sequenced in a study of blood T cell repertoires in COVID-19 (dated by TCRdb to between 2020 and 2021). Preparation of the library involved the immunoSEQ multiplex PCR assay. Held by TCRdb, this immuneACCESS table contains in-frame sequences only and omits some clones. Under half of the omission traces to an unresolved V gene where checked; the cause of the rest is unknown. This sample is represented by about 320,000 clones; 80% to 90% of them were singletons. Around 6% of the sample comes from the top ten. What was sequenced was peripheral blood. The receptors come from a man aged 18-30 years who had recovered from COVID-19.

This chain links TRBV19 with TRBJ2-3; TRBD2 matches at 11 bases. With V trimmed by 0 bases and J by 2 bases, 4 bases remained unmatched. Germline V gives CDR1 LNHDA, CDR2 SQIVND (reference sequence). CDR3 length: 17 amino acids. This chain's CDR3 is CASSIELTSGNTDTQYF. The CDR3, as DNA: TGTGCCAGTAGTATAGAGCTGACTAGCGGGAACACAGATACGCAGTATTTT.

V usage is TRBV11-2 and J usage is TRBJ1-3; 11 bases map to TRBD1. This CDR3 spans 15 amino acids. Trimming cost V 3 bases and J 7 bases; bases outside gene matches: 5. CDR1 and CDR2 from the germline V gene are SGHAT and FQNNGV. CDR3: CASSLTGTGGNTIYF. The CDR3 nucleotides read TGTGCCAGCAGCTTGACCGGGACAGGGGGGAACACCATATATTTT.

This chain uses TRBV4-3 with TRBJ1-5; D is perhaps TRBD1 (6 bases). V lost 0 bases to trimming and J lost 4 bases, with 10 bases between them. Germline CDR1 LGHNA, CDR2 YSLEER. The CDR3 totals 15 residues. CDR3 DNA sequence: TGCGCCAGCAGCCAAGAGGGGGCAGGTAATCAGCCCCAGCATTTT. As protein: CASSQEGAGNQPQHF.

This sequence joins TRBV10-3 and TRBJ1-1; a weak D match, TRBD1 (5 bases). Looked up from germline, CDR1 is ENHRY and CDR2 is SYGVKD. CDR3 length: 13 amino acids. Trimming took 8 bases from V and 0 from J, leaving 10 bases between them. CDR3 in amino acids: CAILQEMNTEAFF. Here the CDR3 DNA reads TGTGCCATCCTACAGGAAATGAACACTGAAGCTTTCTTT.

The chain has TRBV3-1 (or the pseudogene TRBV3-2) and TRBJ2-1, with D perhaps matching TRBD1 (5 bases). Looked up from germline, CDR1 is LGHDT and CDR2 is YNNKEL (reference sequence). Deletions cut 1 base from V and 9 bases from J, with 13 bases between. There are 14 residues in the CDR3. The CDR3 DNA follows: TGTGCCAGCAGCCAAGCCAGGAGTCAGGGTGAGCAGTTCTTC. This encodes CASSQARSQGEQFF.